This T cell receptor beta chain comes out of a study of blood T cell repertoires in COVID-19. Overall study context: T cells, B-cell-depleted T cells, or PBMCs provided the cDNA or gDNA that served as material.

Profiling relied on immunoSEQ multiplex PCR, and the TCRdb table lists in-frame clones only, not all of them. The sample lists some 70,000 clones, 70% to 90% seen once, with 2.5% to 3.5% in the top ten. V lost 6 bases and J lost 9; bases outside the gene matches: 10. This CDR3 is 14 amino acids long. CDR1 and CDR2 (germline): SGHKS, YYEKEE (reference sequence). The TCR originated in a man in his 70s with active or convalescent COVID-19. The specimen was peripheral blood. The chain joins TRBV5-5 to TRBJ2-1, with TRBD1 matching 9 bases. The CDR3 protein is CASILQGAWGEQFF. For the CDR3, the DNA is TGTGCCAGCATCCTACAGGGGGCCTGGGGTGAGCAGTTCTTC.